The rows below give T cell receptor beta chains drawn from one sample of a study of CD8 T cells in ankylosing spondylitis. TCRdb passed the 5' RACE reads through MiXCR, listing each CDR3 protein once. The table lists around 300,000 distinct CDR3 sequences, more than 9% of them singletons. Sequenced input: blood, either unsorted or a sorted T cell fraction (not recorded which). These receptor sequences come from a female donor with ankylosing spondylitis or in good health (not recorded which). Both conserved end residues are part of each CDR3. D genes are given only for firm matches. Clone size is given for some rows only: seen once, a few or many times, or a class if the clone is expanded.

cdr3_nt | cdr3_aa | clone_size | v_call | d_call | j_call
TGTGCCAGCAGTTTAGACGGCGGTGGGCCCCAGCATTTT | CASSLDGGGPQHF | many | TRBV12-3/TRBV12-4 | - | TRBJ1-5
TGTGCCAGCTCACCACTTGGGACGGGGGCCTACGAGCAGTACTTC | CASSPLGTGAYEQYF | - | TRBV18 | - | TRBJ2-7
TGCGCCAGCAGCCAAGATAACGGAGCTAACTATGGCTACACCTTC | CASSQDNGANYGYTF | many | TRBV4-3 | - | TRBJ1-2
TGCGCCAGCAGCTCCACCACAGGGGACACCGGGGAGCTGTTTTTT | CASSSTTGDTGELFF | many | TRBV5-1 | TRBD1 | TRBJ2-2
TGTGCCAGCAGTCCGGGACCCAGCACCCGGGCTTTCTTT | CASSPGPSTRAFF | - | TRBV14 | - | TRBJ1-1
TGCAGTGCCTCTATAAAGGGACAATCCTACGAGCAGTACTTC | CSASIKGQSYEQYF | many | TRBV20-1 | - | TRBJ2-7
TGTGCCAGCAGTTTGGGGACAGGGCTGAACACTGAAGCTTTCTTT | CASSLGTGLNTEAFF | few | TRBV12-3/TRBV12-4 | TRBD1 | TRBJ1-1
TGTGCCAGCACCTCTGGGGCCAACGTCCTGACTTTC | CASTSGANVLTF | many | TRBV6-5 | - | TRBJ2-6
TGCGCCAGCAGCTTGGAGGGGACACCCTCGATTGGAAACACCATATATTTT | CASSLEGTPSIGNTIYF | few | TRBV5-1 | - | TRBJ1-3
TGTGCCAGCAGCTTGGTGGGGCTAGGACAGGGGTGGCATATTGAGCAGTTCTTC | CASSLVGLGQGWHIEQFF | - | TRBV11-2 | TRBD1 | TRBJ2-1
TGCAGCGTTGACCAGGGGGCGGGCTATGGCTACCCCTTC | CSVDQGAGYGYPF | - | TRBV29-1 | TRBD1 | TRBJ1-2
TGTGCCAGCAGTTACACCGCCGGGGGCGAGCAGTACTTC | CASSYTAGGEQYF | few | TRBV6-2/TRBV6-3 | - | TRBJ2-7
TGTGCCAGCAGTTTATCAGGGCAACCCCTCCACTTT | CASSLSGQPLHF | many | TRBV28 | - | TRBJ1-6
TGCAGCGTAGTGGAACGTCCCGGGGATTGGAATGAGCAGTTCTTC | CSVVERPGDWNEQFF | many | TRBV20-1 | - | TRBJ2-1
TGCAGTGCTAGTCTAGCGGGGAGTATTGAAGCTTTCTTT | CSASLAGSIEAFF | many | TRBV20-1 | - | TRBJ1-1
TGCTGTGCTAGAGATTTACGGGACTACTCAACAGAGACCCAGTACTTC | CCARDLRDYSTETQYF | - | TRBV20-1 | TRBD2 | TRBJ2-5
TGTGCCAGCAGTTCGGGGACCCGGGGGCCCCGGGGAGATACGCAGTATTTT | CASSSGTRGPRGDTQYF | many | TRBV6-5 | - | TRBJ2-3
TGCTGTGCTTTAACAGGGGGACTAGCGAGAGGCACAGATACGCAGTATTTT | CCALTGGLARGTDTQYF | few | TRBV20-1 | TRBD2 | TRBJ2-3
TGCAGTGCTAGCCCTCGTAAGGGGTATGAGCAGTTCTTC | CSASPRKGYEQFF | few | TRBV20-1 | - | TRBJ2-1
TGTGCCAGCAGGACAGGGGGGCCCGGGGAGCTGTTTTTT | CASRTGGPGELFF | many | TRBV6-2/TRBV6-3 | TRBD1 | TRBJ2-2
TGTGCCAGCAGTACTAGCAGGGGGCTTCAGCCCCAGCATTTT | CASSTSRGLQPQHF | few | TRBV28 | TRBD1 | TRBJ1-5
TGTGCCAGCAGCTTGGCCAGACTCGGTCGGCAGTACTTC | CASSLARLGRQYF | few | TRBV5-8 | - | TRBJ2-7
TGCAGTGCTCGCTTAGATGAGCAGTTCTTC | CSARLDEQFF | few | TRBV20-1 | - | TRBJ2-1
TGTGCCAGCAGCGGACGGAGCCTCCAAGCGGCAGATACGCAGTATTTT | CASSGRSLQAADTQYF | - | TRBV7-9 | - | TRBJ2-3
TGCGCCAGCAGCTTGGAGGGCAGGGACTCAACTAATGAAAAACTGTTTTTT | CASSLEGRDSTNEKLFF | many | TRBV5-1 | - | TRBJ1-4
TGTGCCAGCAGTCCAATTGACAGGGGGTTCTTGTATGAGCAGTTCTTC | CASSPIDRGFLYEQFF | many | TRBV12-3/TRBV12-4 | TRBD1 | TRBJ2-1
TGCAGTGTCGACTTCCGGGAGACTAGCACAGATACGCAGTATTTT | CSVDFRETSTDTQYF | many | TRBV20-1 | - | TRBJ2-3
TGCAGTGCTAGAGAAGGGGGGAACACTGAAGCTTTCTTT | CSAREGGNTEAFF | many | TRBV20-1 | - | TRBJ1-1
TGTGCCATCAGTGTAAGCAGTACTAGACCCTCTGGGGCCAACGTCCTGACTTTC | CAISVSSTRPSGANVLTF | many | TRBV10-3 | - | TRBJ2-6
TGCAGTGCTAGAAAGGGGGAGGGCTACACCTTC | CSARKGEGYTF | many | TRBV20-1 | - | TRBJ1-2
TGCGCCAGCAGCCGCTCGCTGGGGACAGCGCTAGCCAAAAACATTCAGTACTTC | CASSRSLGTALAKNIQYF | few | TRBV5-1 | TRBD1 | TRBJ2-4
TGCAGTGCTAGAGGCCAGGGAAGGGTTCGCGAGCAGTACTTC | CSARGQGRVREQYF | many | TRBV20-1 | - | TRBJ2-7
TGTGCCAGCAGCACAGGGGACTTCTCTGGAAACACCATATATTTT | CASSTGDFSGNTIYF | - | TRBV9 | TRBD1 | TRBJ1-3